Below are 22 T cell receptor beta chains sequenced from a single sample in a study of shared clonotypes between healthy human individuals. CD45RO-negative CD8 cells positively selected for CCR7 made up the naive population, which excluded terminally differentiated effector memory CD45RA+ cells. Using immunoSEQ multiplex PCR, the repertoire was profiled, and TCRdb retains in-frame clones only, with some absent. Of about 2.1 million clones in the sample, approximately 94% were seen once. What was sequenced was naive CD8+ T cells from PBMCs. Source of these receptors: a man between 18 and 35 years old in good health. Some clones in this sample may be carry-over from other donors' samples.

The rearrangement links TRBV19 to TRBJ2-7, with 11 bases identical to TRBD2. The junction had 6 bases not matched to a gene; V was cut back by 4 bases and J by 1 base. Germline lookup yields CDR1 LNHDA and CDR2 SQIVND (reference sequence). This CDR3 region has 16 residues. In DNA form, the CDR3 reads TGTGCCAGTAGTACCAGACTAGCGGGACCATCCTACGAGCAGTACTTC. It encodes CASSTRLAGPSYEQYF. Complete variable domain (other parts from reference TRBV19 and TRBJ2-7): DGGITQSPKYLFRKEGQNVTLSCEQNLNHDAMYWYRQDPGQGLRLIYYSQIVNDFQKGDIAEGYSVSREKKESFPLTVTSAQKNPTAFYLCASSTRLAGPSYEQYFGPGTRLTVT.

The chain employs TRBV5-4 and TRBJ2-1; D gene ambiguous. Between the trimmed V and J ends, which lost 1 base and 0 bases, there was a span of 14 bases. The germline V gene encodes CDR1 SGHNT and CDR2 YYREEE (reference sequence). The CDR3 loop spans 17 amino acids. The chain's CDR3 is CASSLRSARSSYNEQFF. CDR3 sequence (DNA): TGTGCCAGCAGCTTGCGAAGCGCGAGGAGCTCCTACAATGAGCAGTTCTTC.

This chain connects TRBV6-4 to TRBJ1-5; 8 nucleotides agree with TRBD1. The CDR3 is 15 amino acids. Germline CDR1 is MRHNA and CDR2 is SNTAGT. V lost 5 bases to trimming and J lost 0 bases; unmatched junction nucleotides: 3. CDR3 in DNA: TGTGCCAGCAGTATCACAGGGGGTAGCAATCAGCCCCAGCATTTT. Translating it yields CASSITGGSNQPQHF.

The chain carries TRBV7-9 and TRBJ2-2; a weak D match, TRBD2 (6 bases). V lost 0 bases and J 4 bases, leaving 9 bases between the germline ends. CDR1 is SEHNR, CDR2 FQNEAQ, per germline (reference sequence). The CDR3 consists of 15 residues. CDR3 in DNA: TGTGCCAGCAGCTTAGCCGGGAGTCCCACCGGGGAGCTGTTTTTT. It is translated as CASSLAGSPTGELFF. Combining the CDR3 with reference TRBV7-9 and TRBJ2-2 gives the whole variable domain DTGVSQNPRHKITKRGQNVTFRCDPISEHNRLYWYRQTLGQGPEFLTYFQNEAQLEKSRLLSDRFSAERPKGSFSTLEIQRTEQGDSAMYLCASSLAGSPTGELFFGEGSRLTVL.

This clone was found a few times. Additional DNA sequences in this sample encode the identical CDR3. The chain recombines TRBV19 with TRBJ2-2; D possibly corresponds to TRBD2 (5 bases). V lost 10 bases and J 0 bases, leaving 6 bases between the germline ends. In germline, CDR1 is LNHDA, CDR2 SQIVND (reference sequence). The CDR3 contains 12 residues. In DNA, the CDR3 is TGTGCCACCGGGGCGAACACCGGGGAGCTGTTTTTT. It encodes CATGANTGELFF.

The chain has TRBV29-1 and TRBJ2-2; the D is unclear. Between the trimmed V and J ends, which lost 5 bases and 5 bases, there was a span of 12 bases. This CDR3 contains 13 residues. The germline CDR1 and CDR2 sequences are SQVTM and ANQGSEA. This CDR3 is CSVFEGFTGELFF. In nucleotides, the CDR3 is TGCAGCGTTTTTGAAGGGTTTACCGGGGAGCTGTTTTTT.

The rearrangement joins TRBV19 to TRBJ2-4, with TRBD1 matching over 10 bases. The CDR3 is 12 residues long. The ends lost 5 bases at V and 12 bases at J; junction bases unmatched: 4. CDR1 is LNHDA, CDR2 SQIVND, per germline (reference sequence). The CDR3 bases are TGTGCCAGTAGTTGGACAGGGGGAGATCAGTACTTC. Its translation is CASSWTGGDQYF.

The V gene is TRBV5-1, the J gene TRBJ2-3; 11 bases match TRBD2. This CDR3 is 16 amino acids long. In germline, CDR1 is SGHRS, CDR2 YFSETQ. After removal of 0 bases from V and 4 bases from J, the junction contained 4 bases not matched to a gene. The CDR3 sequence is CASSLASGRWADTQYF. The DNA for the CDR3 is TGCGCCAGCAGCTTGGCTAGCGGGAGGTGGGCAGATACGCAGTATTTT.

The V and J genes are TRBV30 and TRBJ1-1; possible D gene TRBD1, 6 bases. Germline V gene sequence: CDR1 GTSNPN, CDR2 SVGIG (reference sequence). V was trimmed by 2 bases and J by 11 bases, leaving 12 bases between them. CDR3 length equals 11 residues. CDR3 amino acids: CAWSTGTRAFF. CDR3 bases: TGTGCCTGGAGTACCGGGACACGGGCTTTCTTT.

The chain has TRBV10-3 and TRBJ2-7, with D perhaps matching TRBD1 (6 bases). CDR1 is ENHRY and CDR2 is SYGVKD in the germline V gene. The CDR3 consists of 14 residues. The V and J ends lost 2 bases and 4 bases respectively, with 12 bases between them. The CDR3 sequence: CAISERERGYEQYF. CDR3 sequence (DNA): TGTGCCATCAGTGAGAGGGAAAGGGGGTACGAGCAGTACTTC.

This chain uses TRBV19 with TRBJ2-1; D possibly corresponds to TRBD2 (6 bases). The CDR3 is 15 residues long. Between the trimmed V and J ends, which lost 4 bases and 4 bases, there was a span of 14 bases. Germline V gene data show CDR1 as LNHDA and CDR2 as SQIVND (reference sequence). The DNA of the CDR3 is TGTGCCAGTAGTACCCCGACTAGTTGGTACAATGAGCAGTTCTTC. This gives the protein CASSTPTSWYNEQFF.

V is TRBV15 and J is TRBJ1-5; a possible D gene is TRBD1 (5 bases). The CDR3 is 15 amino acids. Germline V gene lookup returns CDR1 LNHNV and CDR2 YYDKDF (reference sequence). V lost 8 bases and J 0 bases, leaving 14 bases between the germline ends. The CDR3 here is CATSPGQYSNQPQHF. For the CDR3, the DNA is TGTGCCACCTCTCCAGGGCAGTATAGCAATCAGCCCCAGCATTTT.

This chain connects TRBV19 to TRBJ1-4; maybe TRBD1 (5 bases). The CDR3 has 14 amino acids. Trimming took off 5 bases at V and 4 bases at J, with 11 bases between the two ends. Germline V gene data show CDR1 as LNHDA and CDR2 as SQIVND (reference sequence). The CDR3: CASSPEGINEKLFF. As DNA, the CDR3 is TGTGCCAGTAGTCCAGAGGGGATTAATGAAAAACTGTTTTTT. Drawing the rest from reference TRBV19 and TRBJ1-4, the complete variable domain is DGGITQSPKYLFRKEGQNVTLSCEQNLNHDAMYWYRQDPGQGLRLIYYSQIVNDFQKGDIAEGYSVSREKKESFPLTVTSAQKNPTAFYLCASSPEGINEKLFFGSGTQLSVL.

The chain links TRBV15 to TRBJ1-6; no definite D call. The CDR3 contains 17 residues. Trimming left V 3 bases short and J 8 bases short, with 20 bases between. CDR1 LNHNV and CDR2 YYDKDF come from the germline V gene (reference sequence). CDR3 nucleotides: TGTGCCACCAGCAGCACCCTCATTGGGCGGCGATATTCACCCCTCCACTTT. It yields the protein CATSSTLIGRRYSPLHF.

CDR3 DNA sequence: TGTGCCAGAAGCTTGGTTTATGGCAGGGACCCATGGATCTACACCTTC. As protein: CARSLVYGRDPWIYTF. The chain carries TRBV5-3 and TRBJ1-2, with a tentative D call TRBD1 (5 bases). TRBV5-3 belongs to the ORF category, with a function that is uncertain. V lost 0 bases, J lost 10 bases, and 22 bases lay in between. The CDR3 runs 16 residues.

This clone showed up just once. The J gene is TRBJ2-1, the V gene TRBV11-2; tentatively, D is TRBD1 (5 bases). The V gene lost 4 bases and the J gene lost 8 bases, with 18 bases spanning the gap. The CDR3 totals 15 residues. Looked up from germline, CDR1 is SGHAT and CDR2 is FQNNGV. The CDR3, as DNA: TGTGCCAGCAGCTCCACTTGGGGCGAGTGGTATGAGCAGTTCTTC. Protein product: CASSSTWGEWYEQFF.

This chain uses TRBV5-1 with TRBJ2-1; possible D gene TRBD1, 6 bases. The CDR3 consists of 17 residues. Germline-derived CDR1 and CDR2 are SGHRS and YFSETQ. V shed 0 bases and J shed 3 bases, with 16 bases lying between them. In DNA, the CDR3 is TGCGCCAGCAGCTTGGGGGGGCTGAAGGGCCGCTACAATGAGCAGTTCTTC. Translation: CASSLGGLKGRYNEQFF. The full variable domain, completed using reference TRBV5-1 and TRBJ2-1, is KAGVTQTPRYLIKTRGQQVTLSCSPISGHRSVSWYQQTPGQGLQFLFEYFSETQRNKGNFPGRFSGRQFSNSRSEMNVSTLELGDSALYLCASSLGGLKGRYNEQFFGPGTRLTVL.

The gene calls are TRBV7-9 and TRBJ1-4, with 8 nucleotides matching TRBD1. The CDR3 is made up of 17 amino acids. V trimming: 0 bases; J trimming: 3 bases; junction bases outside the gene matches: 6. Germline loops: CDR1 SEHNR, CDR2 FQNEAQ (reference sequence). The CDR3 DNA is TGTGCCAGCAGCTTAGCGCTCAGGGGGCCCGCTAATGAAAAACTGTTTTTT. Its translation: CASSLALRGPANEKLFF.

This chain joins TRBV10-2 and TRBJ1-2; TRBD1 might be the D (5 bases). Germline CDR1 and CDR2: WSHSY and SAAADI. CDR3 size: 11 residues. Trimming pared 6 bases from V and 14 bases from J, leaving 16 bases between. CDR3 nucleotide sequence: TGCGCCAGCAGGGACACCGACTCCTTGACCTTC. This translates into CASRDTDSLTF.

The gene calls are TRBV4-1 and TRBJ2-1; 7 bases are a match to TRBD2. J lost 1 base, V lost 4 bases, and 19 bases had no gene match. Per the germline V gene, CDR1 is MGHRA and CDR2 is YSYEKL. The CDR3 runs to 20 residues. CDR3 sequence reads: CASSPISGLALNTSYNEQFF. CDR3 DNA sequence: TGCGCCAGCAGCCCAATTAGCGGGCTGGCCCTAAATACATCCTACAATGAGCAGTTCTTC.

This clone was counted between two and nine times. The chain combines TRBV27 with TRBJ1-1; 8 bases are a match to TRBD1. This CDR3 has 14 amino acids. Germline V gene data show CDR1 as MNHEY and CDR2 as SMNVEV (reference sequence). V lost 6 bases and J lost 0; bases outside the gene matches: 3. CDR3 sequence (DNA): TGTGCCAGCAGGACGGGACAGGTGAACACTGAAGCTTTCTTT. It specifies CASRTGQVNTEAFF.

The chain is built from TRBV9 and TRBJ2-1; the match to TRBD2 covers 10 bases. Trimming took 0 bases from V and 6 from J; bases not matched to a gene: 9. Germline V gene lookup returns CDR1 SGDLS and CDR2 YYNGEE. The CDR3 has 17 residues. The CDR3 coding sequence is TGTGCCAGCAGCGTAGGGTCTTTAGCGGGAGGCCCCAATGAGCAGTTCTTC. Protein product: CASSVGSLAGGPNEQFF.